A selection of T cell receptor beta chains follows, all from one sample in a study of shared clonotypes between healthy human individuals. Only in-frame clones appear in the TCRdb table, and some are missing; sequencing was by immunoSEQ multiplex PCR. Of under 1,900,000 clones listed, about 98.5% are singletons. The sequencing sample was made of naive CD4+ T cells sorted from blood. The receptors come from a man under 40 in good health. Both conserved end residues are part of each CDR3. Not all rows give a size; the values are once, few, many and, for expanded clones, a class.

J gene | clone size | V gene | CDR3 protein
TRBJ1-4 | NA | TRBV27 | CASSLRARGMGTNEKLFF
TRBJ2-1 | NA | TRBV18 | CASSPGTEKISYNEQFF
TRBJ2-5 | NA | TRBV15 | CATSRDGGLQETQYF
TRBJ2-7 | NA | TRBV18 | CASSPPTGGGYEQYF
TRBJ2-7 | NA | TRBV5-1 | CASSLDPRATIEQYF
TRBJ2-2 | NA | TRBV19 | CASRPGQSNTGELFF
TRBJ2-7 | NA | TRBV11-2 | CASSLVDEQYF
TRBJ2-7 | NA | TRBV28 | CASSPGVDEQYF
TRBJ2-5 | NA | TRBV30 | CACEVLETQYF
TRBJ1-1 | NA | TRBV6-1 | CASSPSMGAFF
TRBJ2-7 | NA | TRBV28 | CASRYRTGVYEQYF
TRBJ1-2 | NA | TRBV11-2 | CASSSSRKTYGYTF
TRBJ2-7 | once | TRBV6-5 | CASSSIDEQYF
TRBJ2-1 | once | TRBV5-1 | CASSLSYNEQFF
TRBJ2-5 | NA | TRBV28 | CASSLLAGPQETQYF
TRBJ2-7 | NA | TRBV9 | CASSVEGLAGGGSYEQYF
TRBJ2-2 | NA | TRBV7-6 | CASSLTGELFF
TRBJ2-7 | NA | TRBV5-1 | CASHEGPYEQYF
TRBJ2-2 | NA | TRBV5-1 | CASSLVAGWPGELFF
TRBJ2-2 | NA | TRBV7-9 | CASSLTSKGELFF
TRBJ2-3 | NA | TRBV6-1 | CASRLAGSTDTQYF
TRBJ2-1 | NA | TRBV11-3 | CASSFGTSGGGDEQFF
TRBJ1-5 | NA | TRBV5-5 | CASSLRQRNQPQHF
TRBJ2-7 | once | TRBV5-5 | CASSLVPSGSSYEQYF
TRBJ2-3 | once | TRBV15 | CATRGTSTDTQYF
TRBJ1-1 | NA | TRBV7-9 | CASSLRQQGDTEAFF
TRBJ2-1 | once | TRBV18 | CASSASGPSYNEQFF
TRBJ1-4 | NA | TRBV11-2 | CASSRDRGNEKLFF
TRBJ2-1 | once | TRBV9 | CASSHFGGSSYNEQFF
TRBJ2-1 | NA | TRBV9 | CASSGVLQFSAVGRDEQFF
TRBJ2-3 | NA | TRBV7-8 | CASSSAGPPSTDTQYF
TRBJ2-7 | NA | TRBV30 | CAWSNRASGKYEQYF
TRBJ2-3 | NA | TRBV10-2 | CASSPTSGSGDTQYF
TRBJ2-1 | NA | TRBV11-2 | CASSPRNRGRLADNEQFF
TRBJ2-1 | NA | TRBV9 | CASSLTGAAYNEQFF
TRBJ2-7 | NA | TRBV10-3 | CAIGTIANSYEQYF